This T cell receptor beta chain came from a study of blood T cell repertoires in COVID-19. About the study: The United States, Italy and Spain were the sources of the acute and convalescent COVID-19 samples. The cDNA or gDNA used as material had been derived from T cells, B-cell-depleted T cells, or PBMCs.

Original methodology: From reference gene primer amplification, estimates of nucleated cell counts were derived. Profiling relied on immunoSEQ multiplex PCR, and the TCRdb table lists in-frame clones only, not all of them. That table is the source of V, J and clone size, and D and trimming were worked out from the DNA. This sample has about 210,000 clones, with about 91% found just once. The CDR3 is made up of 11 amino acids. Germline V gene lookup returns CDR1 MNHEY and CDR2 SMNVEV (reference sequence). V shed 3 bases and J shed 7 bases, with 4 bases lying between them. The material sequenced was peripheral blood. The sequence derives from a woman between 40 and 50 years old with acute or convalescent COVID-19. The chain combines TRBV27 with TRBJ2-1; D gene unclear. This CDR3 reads CASSLSNEQFF. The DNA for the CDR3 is TGTGCCAGCAGTTTGTCGAATGAGCAGTTCTTC.